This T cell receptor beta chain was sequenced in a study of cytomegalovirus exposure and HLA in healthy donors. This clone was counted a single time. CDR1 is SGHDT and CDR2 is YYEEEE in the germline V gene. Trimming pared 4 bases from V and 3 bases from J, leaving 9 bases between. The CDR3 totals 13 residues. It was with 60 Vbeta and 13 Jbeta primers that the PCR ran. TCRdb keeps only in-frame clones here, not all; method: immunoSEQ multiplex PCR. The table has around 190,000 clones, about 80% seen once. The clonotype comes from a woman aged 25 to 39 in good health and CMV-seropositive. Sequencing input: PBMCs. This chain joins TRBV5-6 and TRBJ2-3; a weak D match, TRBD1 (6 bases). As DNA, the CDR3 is TGTGCCAGCAGCCCAGGGGTAACAGATACGCAGTATTTT. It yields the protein CASSPGVTDTQYF.